The 18 T cell receptor beta chains below were found in one sample sequenced in a study of blood T cells in healthy people across ages. Using a J-beta primer mix together with a sample-barcoded 5' primer, a second PCR was run for about 6 to 12 cycles. MiXCR, run by TCRdb on the 5' RACE reads, gives a single entry per CDR3 protein. The table shows over 500,000 distinct CDR3 sequences, with 27% occurring only once. This sample also belongs to another study, concerning T cells of mothers and their children.

Material: blood. The source is a boy aged 2 to 10 in good health.

This clonotype was observed a few times. The chain uses TRBV29-1 and TRBJ2-7; 7 bases line up with TRBD2. The ends lost 2 bases at V and 2 bases at J; junction bases unmatched: 6. The CDR3 runs to 14 residues. Germline-derived CDR1 and CDR2 are SQVTM and ANQGSEA. This CDR3 is CSVETGGTTYEQYF. CDR3 nucleotides: TGCAGCGTTGAAACGGGGGGTACGACCTACGAGCAGTACTTC.

The gene calls are TRBV7-8 and TRBJ2-5; 9 bases are shared with TRBD2. The CDR3 sequence is 15 residues long. Germline V CDR1 and CDR2: SGHVS, FQNEAQ. The junction had 11 bases not matched to a gene; V was cut back by 3 bases and J by 9 bases. CDR3: CASSFRRGGPLAQYF. In DNA form, the CDR3 reads TGTGCCAGCAGCTTCCGGCGGGGGGGTCCTCTGGCCCAGTACTTC.

Only a few counts were recorded for this clonotype. The CDR3 nucleotides are TGCAGTGCTGTCGGGACTAGCGGGGACTACGAGCAGTACTTC. It yields the protein CSAVGTSGDYEQYF. This chain uses TRBV20-1 with TRBJ2-7; TRBD2 matches 13 bases. The CDR3 runs to 14 residues. Germline V gene data show CDR1 as DFQATT and CDR2 as SNEGSKA (reference sequence). V was clipped by 5 bases and J by 3 bases; unmatched bases: 4.

V gene TRBV12-3 or TRBV12-4 combines with J gene TRBJ2-1, with 8 bases matching TRBD1. Trimming took 6 bases from V and 7 from J; bases not matched to a gene: 5. The CDR3 totals 13 residues. The CDR3 DNA follows: TGTGCCAGCAGGCCGGGACAGGTTAATGAGCAGTTCTTC. Translating gives CASRPGQVNEQFF.

In the case of this clonotype: The CDR3 end shows no conserved phenylalanine or tryptophan, and so a read error is likely. The rearrangement joins TRBV7-9 to TRBJ1-1; the D gene is possibly TRBD1 (5 bases). V was cut by 5 bases and J by 6 bases, with 10 bases left in between. This CDR3 has 12 amino acids. From germline, CDR1 is SEHNR and CDR2 FQNEAQ (reference sequence). The CDR3 is CASSVGAPEAFL. The CDR3 DNA reads TGTGCCAGCAGCGTAGGGGCTCCTGAAGCTTTCTTA.

This clonotype was seen only a few times. This rearrangement joins TRBV5-1 to TRBJ2-3; 8 bases are a match to TRBD2. V was pared by 0 bases and J by 1 base, with 1 base of the junction left unmatched. Looked up from germline, CDR1 is SGHRS and CDR2 is YFSETQ. This CDR3 has 15 residues. The CDR3 region is CASSLEGLGTDTQYF. CDR3 nucleotides: TGCGCCAGCAGCTTGGAGGGACTAGGCACAGATACGCAGTATTTT.

A word on this clonotype: The CDR3 does not close with the conserved phenylalanine or tryptophan, likely indicating a read error. The chain joins TRBV12-3 or TRBV12-4 to TRBJ2-3; D may correspond to TRBD1 or TRBD2 (6 bases each). V lost 7 bases and J 3 bases, leaving 17 bases between the germline ends. This CDR3 is built from 15 residues. The CDR3 loop is CASTNKRGRTDTQYS. DNA of the CDR3: TGTGCCAGCACTAACAAGAGGGGGAGGACAGATACGCAGTATTCT.

This clonotype has more than one count but fewer than ten. The chain recombines TRBV29-1 with TRBJ2-1; D unclear. Trimming left V 7 bases short and J 5 bases short, with 18 bases between. Germline V gene sequence: CDR1 SQVTM, CDR2 ANQGSEA. The CDR3 is made up of 14 amino acids. CDR3 sequence reads: CSGGGRYKNNEQFF. The CDR3 nucleotides read TGCAGCGGTGGTGGTCGCTACAAGAACAATGAGCAGTTCTTC.

This clonotype was seen a handful of times. The chain has TRBV20-1 and TRBJ2-7; 7 bases agree with TRBD1. The V and J ends lost 6 bases and 2 bases, in that order; junction bases with no gene match: 10. Per germline, CDR1 DFQATT and CDR2 SNEGSKA (reference sequence). The CDR3 totals 14 residues. CDR3 protein: CSATDRVSTYEQYF. The CDR3 nucleotides read TGCAGTGCGACAGACAGGGTCTCGACCTACGAGCAGTACTTC.

This clonotype was seen more than once but under ten times. V gene TRBV7-2 combines with J gene TRBJ2-3, with 8 bases lining up with TRBD2. The trim removed 6 bases at V and 4 bases at J, leaving 9 bases unmatched. CDR3 length: 15 residues. Germline V gene data show CDR1 as SGHTA and CDR2 as FQGNSA. CDR3 in amino acids: CASSPAGAFSDTQYF. The CDR3, as DNA: TGTGCCAGCAGTCCAGCGGGGGCTTTCTCAGATACGCAGTATTTT.

The sample holds a few counts of this clonotype. CDR3 amino acids: CASSPKREGRDTQYF. The CDR3 DNA sequence: TGCGCCAGCAGCCCCAAGCGGGAGGGTAGAGATACGCAGTATTTT. V is TRBV5-1 and J is TRBJ2-3; 10 bases map to TRBD2. Germline CDR1 and CDR2: SGHRS and YFSETQ. The CDR3 contains 15 residues. Unmatched junction bases numbered 7, after V lost 4 bases and J lost 5 bases.

A remark on this clonotype: This sequence may be a read error, since a much larger clone differs from it by one base. The rearrangement joins TRBV7-2 to TRBJ1-2, with 7 positions matching TRBD1. The CDR3 spans 14 residues. Germline trimming cut 5 bases from V and 4 bases from J; bases unmatched to any gene: 7. Germline CDR1 is SGHTA and CDR2 is FQGNSA. In nucleotides, the CDR3 is TGTGCCAGCAGCCGACAGGGTGGGCCCTATGGCTACACCTTC. Protein: CASSRQGGPYGYTF.

In regard to this clonotype: Since no conserved phenylalanine or tryptophan closes the CDR3, a read error is the likely cause. Because the CDR3's place on the DNA is in doubt, the DNA is left out and the CDR3 is given as listed by TCRdb. V and J are TRBV21-1 and TRBJ2-7. TRBV21-1 is designated a pseudogene. Including both end residues, the CDR3 is 12 amino acids long. This CDR3 is CASRTGPYEQYY.

This clonotype was detected only a few times. This chain links TRBV12-3 or TRBV12-4 with TRBJ2-4, with TRBD1 identical over 11 bases. J was trimmed by 7 bases and V by 3 bases; bases with no gene match: 2. The CDR3 consists of 14 residues. For the CDR3, the DNA is TGTGCCAGCAGTTTTAGGGACAGGGGGAACATTCAGTACTTC. Its translation is CASSFRDRGNIQYF.

The sample holds a few counts of this clonotype. This sequence joins TRBV28 and TRBJ2-3; the match to TRBD2 covers 9 bases. V lost 3 bases and J lost 4; bases outside the gene matches: 5. Germline V gene sequence: CDR1 MDHEN, CDR2 SYDVKM. This CDR3 spans 15 amino acids. CDR3 residues: CASSFAGGVADTQYF. The CDR3 region has the DNA TGTGCCAGCAGTTTTGCGGGAGGGGTCGCAGATACGCAGTATTTT.

This clonotype was picked up a small number of times. This chain links TRBV20-1 with TRBJ2-1; no firm D call. The J call could be wrong; TRBJ2-5 is a better fit for the DNA end. Looked up from germline, CDR1 is DFQATT and CDR2 is SNEGSKA (reference sequence). CDR3 length: 11 residues. This CDR3 is CSARTQETQYF. In DNA form, the CDR3 reads TGCAGTGCTAGAACGCAGGAGACCCAGTACTTC.

The chain joins TRBV11-2 to TRBJ1-1; 9 bases line up with TRBD1. The length of the CDR3 is 14 residues. The germline CDR1 and CDR2 sequences are SGHAT and FQNNGV. Trimming at V came to 5 bases and at J to 4 bases, leaving 5 bases not matched to a gene. The CDR3 reads CASSGTQGATEAFF. The CDR3 DNA reads TGTGCCAGCAGCGGAACACAGGGGGCCACTGAAGCTTTCTTT.

J is TRBJ1-5 and V is TRBV20-1; D remains unclear. Germline CDR1 and CDR2: DFQATT and SNEGSKA (reference sequence). The CDR3 is 14 residues long. V shed 3 bases and J shed 0 bases, with 9 bases lying between them. The CDR3 DNA sequence: TGCAGTGCTAGTTCAGAGGGTAGCAATCAGCCCCAGCATTTT. Translation: CSASSEGSNQPQHF.